The 32 T cell receptor beta chains presented below share a single source sample, sequenced in a study of cytomegalovirus exposure and HLA in healthy donors. A multiplex PCR was run with 60 Vbeta primers and 13 Jbeta primers. Clones were read by immunoSEQ multiplex PCR, and TCRdb kept only the in-frame ones, dropping some. The sample includes fewer than 200,000 clones, 75% of them seen just once. The sequenced sample was PBMCs. Receptors were obtained from a male donor in good health and CMV-seronegative.

The chain links TRBV6-5 to TRBJ1-1; D possibly corresponds to TRBD1 (6 bases). The CDR3 is 14 residues long. Trimming took off 7 bases at V and 1 base at J, with 13 bases between the two ends. Germline V lookup: CDR1 MNHEY, CDR2 SVGAGI. Here the CDR3 DNA reads TGTGCCAGCAACTCCCGGACAGCGAACACTGAAGCTTTCTTT. Protein product: CASNSRTANTEAFF.

The chain joins TRBV7-8 to TRBJ1-5, with 7 bases lining up with TRBD1. Germline V gives CDR1 SGHVS, CDR2 FQNEAQ. V gave up 1 base and J gave up 4 bases; unmatched junction bases: 7. CDR3 length: 16 residues. In DNA, the CDR3 is TGTGCCAGCAGCTTAGAGGGGGCGCGTGCAAATCAGCCCCAGCATTTT. It is translated as CASSLEGARANQPQHF.

The chain has TRBV5-8 and TRBJ2-7, with 11 bases identical to TRBD2. The germline CDR1 and CDR2 sequences are SGHTS and YDEGEE. Trimming at V came to 4 bases and at J to 5 bases, leaving 8 bases not matched to a gene. The CDR3 contains 15 residues. CDR3 sequence: CASSPGLAGVDEQYF. Here the CDR3 DNA reads TGTGCCAGCAGCCCCGGACTAGCGGGCGTAGACGAGCAGTACTTC.

This chain connects TRBV9 to TRBJ2-2; possibly TRBD2 for D (7 bases). With 7 bases removed from V and 5 bases from J, the gap between germline ends came to 18 bases. CDR1 is SGDLS, CDR2 YYNGEE, per germline. The CDR3 is made up of 15 amino acids. In nucleotides, the CDR3 is TGTGCCAGCCGGGGGGCGGATCCGAGAACCGGGGAGCTGTTTTTT. Protein product: CASRGADPRTGELFF.

The chain employs TRBV25-1 and TRBJ2-7; 7 nucleotides align to TRBD1. The CDR3 is 13 residues long. Looked up from germline, CDR1 is MGHDK and CDR2 is SYGVNS. V lost 7 bases, J lost 2 bases, and 5 bases stayed unmatched. CDR3: CASTPTGTYEQYF. DNA for the CDR3: TGTGCCAGCACTCCGACAGGGACCTACGAGCAGTACTTC.

This clone was recorded a few times. The V gene is TRBV5-6, the J gene TRBJ2-6; 9 bases fit TRBD1. The CDR3 consists of 17 residues. J lost 0 bases, V lost 7 bases, and 8 bases had no gene match. In germline, CDR1 is SGHDT, CDR2 YYEEEE. The DNA for the CDR3 is TGTGCCAGCGGCCCAGGACAGGGGATCTCTGGGGCCAACGTCCTGACTTTC. It codes for CASGPGQGISGANVLTF.

J is TRBJ2-3 and V is TRBV2, with D perhaps TRBD1 (6 bases). Trimming cost V 2 bases and J 9 bases, with 9 bases left between them. Germline loops: CDR1 SNHLY, CDR2 FYNNEI. The CDR3 contains 12 residues. CDR3 amino acids: CASSEKGVTQYF. The CDR3 DNA sequence: TGTGCCAGCAGTGAAAAGGGGGTCACGCAGTATTTT. The whole variable domain, filled in from reference TRBV2 and TRBJ2-3, reads EPEVTQTPSHQVTQMGQEVILRCVPISNHLYFYWYRQILGQKVEFLVSFYNNEISEKSEIFDDQFSVERPDGSNFTLKIRSTKLEDSAMYFCASSEKGVTQYFGPGTRLTVL.

The chain has TRBV7-2 and TRBJ1-4; maybe TRBD1 (6 bases). CDR1 and CDR2 from the germline V gene are SGHTA and FQGNSA. CDR3 length: 14 residues. Trimming pared 5 bases from V and 10 bases from J, leaving 17 bases between. The CDR3 reads CASSRDTDGLKLFF. The CDR3 DNA reads TGTGCCAGCAGCCGGGACACCGACGGGTTAAAACTGTTTTTT.

This chain links TRBV5-1 with TRBJ2-5; TRBD2 agrees at 15 bases. This CDR3 has 17 residues. CDR1 is SGHRS and CDR2 is YFSETQ in the germline V gene. The trim removed 3 bases at V and 2 bases at J, leaving 5 bases unmatched. This CDR3 is CASSWTSGGAFQETQYF. CDR3 bases: TGCGCCAGCAGCTGGACTAGCGGGGGGGCGTTTCAAGAGACCCAGTACTTC.

The gene calls are TRBV4-2 and TRBJ2-7; 7 bases align to TRBD1. J was trimmed by 1 base and V by 6 bases; bases with no gene match: 3. Germline V CDR1 and CDR2: LGHNA, YNFKEQ. The CDR3 runs to 13 residues. CDR3 amino acids: CASRPGQSYEQYF. The CDR3 bases are TGTGCCAGCAGACCGGGACAGTCCTACGAGCAGTACTTC.

The DNA of the CDR3 is TGTGCCAGCAGCCTCCGGAGGACTAGCTCAGATACGCAGTATTTT. Translated: CASSLRRTSSDTQYF. This chain connects TRBV7-9 to TRBJ2-3, with TRBD2 identical over 8 bases. This CDR3 region has 15 residues. Per germline, CDR1 SEHNR and CDR2 FQNEAQ (reference sequence). V lost 5 bases, J lost 4 bases, and 8 bases stayed unmatched.

CDR3 sequence: CASRRTGGATNEKLFF. CDR3 in DNA: TGCGCCAGCAGACGGACAGGGGGTGCAACTAATGAAAAACTGTTTTTT. The J gene is TRBJ1-4, the V gene TRBV5-1, with 10 bases lining up with TRBD1. The germline gives CDR1 SGHRS, CDR2 YFSETQ. The CDR3 consists of 16 residues. Trimming removed 5 bases from V and 0 bases from J; junction bases left unmatched: 4.

J is TRBJ2-3 and V is TRBV27; unclear D gene. The CDR3 length is 15 residues. In germline, CDR1 is MNHEY, CDR2 SMNVEV (reference sequence). V was pared by 3 bases and J by 4 bases, with 14 bases between. The CDR3 DNA follows: TGTGCCAGCAGTTTTTCTGGGCTGCAAGCAGATACGCAGTATTTT. Its translation is CASSFSGLQADTQYF.

The CDR3 DNA reads TGTGCCAGCAGCTTAGCGCATGTCAATCAAGGCTACACCTTC. Translated, it gives CASSLAHVNQGYTF. The chain links TRBV7-3 to TRBJ1-2; D unresolved. Germline V gene lookup returns CDR1 SGHTA and CDR2 FQGTGA. Trimming took off 2 bases at V and 8 bases at J, with 15 bases between the two ends. The CDR3 sequence is 14 residues long.

V gene TRBV4-3 combines with J gene TRBJ2-5; 8 bases agree with TRBD1. Gene TRBJ2-7 matches the end of the DNA better, so the J call may be wrong. The CDR3 totals 15 residues. Germline V lookup: CDR1 LGHNA, CDR2 YSLEER. This chain's CDR3 is CASSQNGQGGYEQYF. DNA for the CDR3: TGCGCCAGCAGCCAAAACGGACAGGGAGGCTACGAGCAGTACTTC.

CDR3 coding DNA: TGCGCCAGCAGCCAAGATCGGGGGGGGATGAAAGTCGGTGGCTACACCTTC. It translates to CASSQDRGGMKVGGYTF. The genes are TRBV4-1 and TRBJ1-2; weak D call: TRBD1 (5 bases). The CDR3 is made up of 17 amino acids. V lost 0 bases and J lost 7, with 21 bases in between. Germline lookup yields CDR1 MGHRA and CDR2 YSYEKL.

V usage is TRBV2 and J usage is TRBJ2-1; possible D gene TRBD2, 6 bases. This CDR3 spans 14 amino acids. Looked up from germline, CDR1 is SNHLY and CDR2 is FYNNEI. Between the trimmed V and J ends, which lost 8 bases and 7 bases, there was a span of 18 bases. This CDR3 is CASGGSFVGNEQFF. The CDR3 nucleotides are TGTGCCAGCGGGGGGTCCTTCGTGGGGAATGAGCAGTTCTTC. The whole variable domain, filled in from reference TRBV2 and TRBJ2-1, reads EPEVTQTPSHQVTQMGQEVILRCVPISNHLYFYWYRQILGQKVEFLVSFYNNEISEKSEIFDDQFSVERPDGSNFTLKIRSTKLEDSAMYFCASGGSFVGNEQFFGPGTRLTVL.

The rearrangement links TRBV5-4 to TRBJ2-5, with D possibly matching TRBD1 (6 bases). The J call may be mistaken, given a closer DNA end match to TRBJ2-7. Germline V CDR1 and CDR2: SGHNT, YYREEE (reference sequence). CDR3 size: 15 residues. As DNA, the CDR3 is TGTGCCAGCAGCTTGGTAGGGGGAAGCTCCTACGAGCAGTACTTC. It yields the protein CASSLVGGSSYEQYF.

This sequence joins TRBV7-9 and TRBJ1-2, with 8 nucleotides matching TRBD1. With 4 bases clipped from V and 2 bases from J, the junction kept 3 bases outside the gene matches. Germline CDR1 reads SEHNR; CDR2 reads FQNEAQ (reference sequence). The CDR3 runs 14 residues. CDR3 residues: CASSSRQGNYGYTF. The CDR3 DNA sequence: TGTGCCAGCAGCTCTCGACAGGGGAACTATGGCTACACCTTC.

This clone has just one count. The rearrangement uses TRBV7-3 and TRBJ2-7; 9 nucleotides line up with TRBD1. The CDR3 covers 15 residues. The V gene's germline CDR1 is SGHTA and CDR2 FQGTGA. V shed 1 base, J shed 5 bases, and the junction held 6 bases outside the gene matches. The CDR3 coding sequence is TGTGCCAGCAGCTTAATGGGACAGGGAAGGGACGAGCAGTACTTC. This codes for CASSLMGQGRDEQYF.

CDR3 in amino acids: CSVKNRGGYTEAFF. CDR3 bases: TGCAGCGTAAAAAACAGGGGGGGATACACTGAAGCTTTCTTT. The chain couples TRBV29-1 to TRBJ1-1; 8 bases fit TRBD1. The CDR3 extends over 14 amino acids. The V segment lost 6 bases and the J segment 3 bases; nucleotides outside the gene matches: 9. CDR1 SQVTM and CDR2 ANQGSEA come from the germline V gene.

V is TRBV15 and J is TRBJ2-3; 8 nucleotides agree with TRBD2. Germline V gene data show CDR1 as LNHNV and CDR2 as YYDKDF (reference sequence). V trimming: 1 base; J trimming: 1 base; junction bases outside the gene matches: 4. This CDR3 comprises 16 residues. This chain's CDR3 is CATSRGSGSRTDTQYF. As DNA, the CDR3 is TGTGCCACCAGCAGAGGCAGCGGGAGTCGCACAGATACGCAGTATTTT.

In this sample, this clone turned up once. This chain joins TRBV10-3 and TRBJ2-3; D possibly corresponds to TRBD1 (6 bases). The CDR3 is 16 amino acids. Trimming pared 6 bases from V and 0 bases from J, leaving 16 bases between. CDR1 is ENHRY, CDR2 SYGVKD, per germline. The CDR3 nucleotides are TGTGCCATCAGCGTTCAGACAGGTTTTAGCACAGATACGCAGTATTTT. It specifies CAISVQTGFSTDTQYF.

DNA for the CDR3: TGTGCCAGCAGAGAATCTGGGACAGGGGGCAATGAGCAGTTCTTC. Translated, it gives CASRESGTGGNEQFF. The chain has TRBV2 and TRBJ2-1, with TRBD1 matching over 11 bases. The CDR3 length is 15 residues. J lost 6 bases, V lost 6 bases, and 7 bases had no gene match. Germline lookup yields CDR1 SNHLY and CDR2 FYNNEI.

Note on this clone: Other DNA sequences from this sample encode an identical CDR3 as well. V usage is TRBV28 and J usage is TRBJ1-2; TRBD1 matches at 7 bases. The V segment lost 6 bases and the J segment 8 bases; nucleotides outside the gene matches: 12. The CDR3 has 14 residues. Germline V gene sequence: CDR1 MDHEN, CDR2 SYDVKM. The CDR3 is CASRPTTGLFGYTF. The CDR3 DNA reads TGTGCCAGCAGGCCTACGACAGGGTTGTTCGGCTACACCTTC.

There are a few counts of this clone. This chain connects TRBV11-2 to TRBJ1-1, with 9 bases fitting TRBD1. In germline, CDR1 is SGHAT, CDR2 FQNNGV. V was clipped by 4 bases and J by 5 bases; unmatched bases: 8. The CDR3 covers 15 residues. The CDR3 reads CASSSPQGARTEAFF. The CDR3 DNA follows: TGTGCCAGCAGCTCCCCACAGGGGGCGCGGACTGAAGCTTTCTTT.

This clone came up a few times. This rearrangement joins TRBV7-9 to TRBJ1-1, with D tentatively TRBD1 (5 bases). Trimming removed 5 bases from V and 3 bases from J, with 13 bases in between. Germline CDR1 SEHNR, CDR2 FQNEAQ (reference sequence). This CDR3 contains 14 residues. Here the CDR3 DNA reads TGTGCCAGCAGCCACATCAGGGTTGACACTGAAGCTTTCTTT. Its protein product is CASSHIRVDTEAFF.

This clone was detected once. The rearrangement links TRBV28 to TRBJ1-1; the match to TRBD1 covers 12 bases. The CDR3 runs to 13 residues. V lost 6 bases to trimming and J lost 9 bases; unmatched junction nucleotides: 5. Germline V gene lookup returns CDR1 MDHEN and CDR2 SYDVKM. CDR3 residues: CASRTGQGAKAFF. CDR3 nucleotide sequence: TGTGCCAGCAGGACGGGACAGGGGGCAAAAGCTTTCTTT.

This chain joins TRBV29-1 and TRBJ2-7; the D gene is possibly TRBD2 (6 bases). CDR1 is SQVTM, CDR2 ANQGSEA, per germline. This CDR3 is 12 amino acids long. Trimming shortened V by 2 bases and J by 9 bases, and 14 bases separated the two germline ends. CDR3 bases: TGCAGCGTTGAACTAGGAGGGCGGGGGCAGTACTTC. Amino acid sequence: CSVELGGRGQYF.

The chain couples TRBV5-1 to TRBJ1-2; 8 bases agree with TRBD1. CDR1 and CDR2 from the germline V gene are SGHRS and YFSETQ. With 5 bases clipped from V and 6 bases from J, the junction kept 6 bases outside the gene matches. This CDR3 is 13 amino acids long. CDR3 protein: CASRQTGGDGYTF. The CDR3 DNA sequence: TGCGCCAGCAGACAAACAGGGGGGGATGGCTACACCTTC.

This sequence joins TRBV5-5 and TRBJ2-3; 15 bases match TRBD2. With 4 bases clipped from V and 6 bases from J, the junction kept 9 bases outside the gene matches. This CDR3 spans 17 amino acids. Germline assignment: CDR1 SGHKS and CDR2 YYEKEE (reference sequence). CDR3 in amino acids: CASSNRGLAGGGDTQYF. The CDR3 DNA follows: TGTGCCAGCAGCAACCGGGGACTAGCGGGAGGAGGGGATACGCAGTATTTT. Full variable domain (outside the CDR3, taken from reference TRBV5-5 and TRBJ2-3): DAGVTQSPTHLIKTRGQQVTLRCSPISGHKSVSWYQQVLGQGPQFIFQYYEKEERGRGNFPDRFSARQFPNYSSELNVNALLLGDSALYLCASSNRGLAGGGDTQYFGPGTRLTVL.

The J gene is TRBJ2-7, the V gene TRBV4-3; no reliable D call. Trimming left V 4 bases short and J 2 bases short, with 15 bases between. Germline V gene lookup returns CDR1 LGHNA and CDR2 YSLEER. The CDR3 consists of 15 residues. The DNA of the CDR3 is TGCGCCAGCAGCCCAGGCTTATCGAAGGCCTACGAGCAGTACTTC. Its translation: CASSPGLSKAYEQYF.